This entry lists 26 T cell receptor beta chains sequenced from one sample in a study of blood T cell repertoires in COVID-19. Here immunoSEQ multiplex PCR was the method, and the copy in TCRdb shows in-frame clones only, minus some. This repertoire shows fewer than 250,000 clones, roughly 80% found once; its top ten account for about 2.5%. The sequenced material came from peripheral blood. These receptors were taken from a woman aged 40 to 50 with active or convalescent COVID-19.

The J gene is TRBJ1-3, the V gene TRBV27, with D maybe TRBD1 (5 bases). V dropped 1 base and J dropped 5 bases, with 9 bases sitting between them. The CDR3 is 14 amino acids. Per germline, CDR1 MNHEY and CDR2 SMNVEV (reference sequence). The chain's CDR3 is CASSLFPGRNTIYF. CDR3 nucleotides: TGTGCCAGCAGTTTATTTCCAGGGAGAAACACCATATATTTT.

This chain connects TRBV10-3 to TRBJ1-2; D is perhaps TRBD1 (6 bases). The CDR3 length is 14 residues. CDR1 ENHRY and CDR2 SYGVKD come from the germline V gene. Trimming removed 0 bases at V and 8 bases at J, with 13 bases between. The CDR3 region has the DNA TGTGCCATCAGTGAGTCCCCCACAGGGATCGGCTACACCTTC. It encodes CAISESPTGIGYTF.

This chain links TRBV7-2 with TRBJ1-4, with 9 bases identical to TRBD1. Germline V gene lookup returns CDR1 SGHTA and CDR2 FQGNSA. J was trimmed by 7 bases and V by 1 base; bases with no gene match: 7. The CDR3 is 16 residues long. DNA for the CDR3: TGTGCCAGCAGCTTAGGCACAGGGGGCTTAGGTGAAAAACTGTTTTTT. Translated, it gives CASSLGTGGLGEKLFF.

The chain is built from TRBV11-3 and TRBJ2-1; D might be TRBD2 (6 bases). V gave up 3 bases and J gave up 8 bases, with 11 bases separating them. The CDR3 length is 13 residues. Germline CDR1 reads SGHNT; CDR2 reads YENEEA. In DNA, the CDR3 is TGTGCCAGCAGCTTCCCTAGGGAGGATGAGCAGTTCTTC. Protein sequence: CASSFPREDEQFF.

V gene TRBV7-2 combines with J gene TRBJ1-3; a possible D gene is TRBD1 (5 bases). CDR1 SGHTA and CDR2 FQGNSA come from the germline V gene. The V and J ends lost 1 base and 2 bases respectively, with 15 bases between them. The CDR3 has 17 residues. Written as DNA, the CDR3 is TGTGCCAGCAGCTTAGGTCGTGGGGGGTTTACTGGAAACACCATATATTTT. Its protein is CASSLGRGGFTGNTIYF.

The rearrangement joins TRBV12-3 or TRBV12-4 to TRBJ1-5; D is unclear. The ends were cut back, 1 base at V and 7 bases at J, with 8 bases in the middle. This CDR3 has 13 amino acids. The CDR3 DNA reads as TGTGCCAGCAGTTTAGAGTCGGGGCAGCCCCAGCATTTT. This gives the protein CASSLESGQPQHF.

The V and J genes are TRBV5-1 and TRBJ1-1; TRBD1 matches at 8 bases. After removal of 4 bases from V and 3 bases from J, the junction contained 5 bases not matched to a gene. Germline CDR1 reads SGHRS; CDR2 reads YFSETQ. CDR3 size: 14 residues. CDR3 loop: CASSRDRGDTEAFF. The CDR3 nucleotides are TGCGCCAGCAGCAGAGACAGGGGAGACACTGAAGCTTTCTTT.

CDR3 nucleotides: TGTGCCAGCAGTGTCCGACTAGCGGGAGGGGTGCAGTACTTC. Amino acids: CASSVRLAGGVQYF. The rearrangement joins TRBV2 to TRBJ2-7, with 14 bases identical to TRBD2. Looked up from germline, CDR1 is SNHLY and CDR2 is FYNNEI. The trim removed 4 bases at V and 9 bases at J, leaving 5 bases unmatched. The CDR3 has 14 residues.

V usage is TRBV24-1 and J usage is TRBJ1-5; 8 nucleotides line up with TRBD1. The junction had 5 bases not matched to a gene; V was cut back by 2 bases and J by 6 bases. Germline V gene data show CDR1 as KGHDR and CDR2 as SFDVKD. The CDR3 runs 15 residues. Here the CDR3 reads CATSDSTGVVQPQHF. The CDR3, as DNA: TGTGCCACCAGTGATTCGACAGGGGTAGTTCAGCCCCAGCATTTT.

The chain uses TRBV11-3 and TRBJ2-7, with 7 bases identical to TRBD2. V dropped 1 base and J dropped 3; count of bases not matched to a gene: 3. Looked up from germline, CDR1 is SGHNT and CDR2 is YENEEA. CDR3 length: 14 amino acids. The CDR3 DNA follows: TGTGCCAGCAGCTTAGGCCGCGGGAGCTACGAGCAGTACTTC. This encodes CASSLGRGSYEQYF.

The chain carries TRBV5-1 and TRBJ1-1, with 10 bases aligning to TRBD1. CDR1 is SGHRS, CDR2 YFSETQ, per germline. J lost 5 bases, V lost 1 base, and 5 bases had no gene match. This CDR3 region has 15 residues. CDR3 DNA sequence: TGCGCCAGCAGCTTGAGTGGGACAGGGGAAACTGAAGCTTTCTTT. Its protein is CASSLSGTGETEAFF.

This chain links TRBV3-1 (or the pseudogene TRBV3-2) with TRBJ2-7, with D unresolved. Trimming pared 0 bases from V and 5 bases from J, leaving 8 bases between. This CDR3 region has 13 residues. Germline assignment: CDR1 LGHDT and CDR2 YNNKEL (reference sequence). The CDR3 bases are TGTGCCAGCAGCCAAGAGGGCAGCAACGAGCAGTACTTC. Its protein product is CASSQEGSNEQYF.

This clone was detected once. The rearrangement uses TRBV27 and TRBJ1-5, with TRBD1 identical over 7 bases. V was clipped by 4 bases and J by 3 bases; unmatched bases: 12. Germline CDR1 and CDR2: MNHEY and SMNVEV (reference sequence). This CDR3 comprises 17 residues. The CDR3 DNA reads TGTGCCAGCAGTTCTTACAACCGGGACAGTGTCAATCAGCCCCAGCATTTT. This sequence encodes CASSSYNRDSVNQPQHF.

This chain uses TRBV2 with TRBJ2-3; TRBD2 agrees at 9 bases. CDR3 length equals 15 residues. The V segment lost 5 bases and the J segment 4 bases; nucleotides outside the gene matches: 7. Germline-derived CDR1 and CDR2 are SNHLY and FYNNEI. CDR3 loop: CASSTHGTSSDTQYF. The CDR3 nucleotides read TGTGCCAGCAGTACCCACGGGACTAGCTCAGATACGCAGTATTTT. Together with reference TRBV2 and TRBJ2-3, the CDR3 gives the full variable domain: EPEVTQTPSHQVTQMGQEVILRCVPISNHLYFYWYRQILGQKVEFLVSFYNNEISEKSEIFDDQFSVERPDGSNFTLKIRSTKLEDSAMYFCASSTHGTSSDTQYFGPGTRLTVL.

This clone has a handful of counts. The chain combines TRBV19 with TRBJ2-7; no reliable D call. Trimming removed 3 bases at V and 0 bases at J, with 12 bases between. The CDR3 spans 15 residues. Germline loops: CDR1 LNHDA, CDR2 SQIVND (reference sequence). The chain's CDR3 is CASSIFGGYSYEQYF. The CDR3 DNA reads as TGTGCCAGTAGTATTTTTGGCGGATACTCCTACGAGCAGTACTTC.

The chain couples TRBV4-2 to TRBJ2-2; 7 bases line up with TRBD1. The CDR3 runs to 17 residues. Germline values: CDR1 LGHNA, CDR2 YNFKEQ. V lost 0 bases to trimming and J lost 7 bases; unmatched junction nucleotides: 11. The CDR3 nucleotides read TGTGCCAGCAGCCAAGATCTCCCCACAGGGGTGGTCGGGGAGCTGTTTTTT. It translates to CASSQDLPTGVVGELFF.

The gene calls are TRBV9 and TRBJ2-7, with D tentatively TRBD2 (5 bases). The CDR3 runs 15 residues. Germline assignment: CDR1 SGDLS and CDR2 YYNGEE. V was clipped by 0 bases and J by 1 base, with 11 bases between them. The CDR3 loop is CASSVALAASYEQYF. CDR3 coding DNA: TGTGCCAGCAGCGTAGCGCTAGCAGCTTCCTACGAGCAGTACTTC.

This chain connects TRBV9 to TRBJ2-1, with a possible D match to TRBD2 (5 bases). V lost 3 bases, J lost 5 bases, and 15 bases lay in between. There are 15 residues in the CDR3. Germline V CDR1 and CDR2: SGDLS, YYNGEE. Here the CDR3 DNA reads TGTGCCAGCAGCGCAGAGGGCGGAGCGAACAATGAGCAGTTCTTC. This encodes CASSAEGGANNEQFF.

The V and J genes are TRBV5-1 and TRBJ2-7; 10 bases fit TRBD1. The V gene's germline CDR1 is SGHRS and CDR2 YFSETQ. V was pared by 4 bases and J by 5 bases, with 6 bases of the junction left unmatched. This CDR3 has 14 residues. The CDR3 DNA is TGCGCCAGCAGCCCGGGACAGGGGTACCACGAGCAGTACTTC. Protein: CASSPGQGYHEQYF.

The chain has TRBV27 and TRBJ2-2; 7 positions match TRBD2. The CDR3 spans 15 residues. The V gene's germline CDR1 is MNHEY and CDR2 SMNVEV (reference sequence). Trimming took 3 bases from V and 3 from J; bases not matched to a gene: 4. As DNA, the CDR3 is TGTGCCAGCAGTTTCTGGGGGGGTGACACCGGGGAGCTGTTTTTT. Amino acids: CASSFWGGDTGELFF.

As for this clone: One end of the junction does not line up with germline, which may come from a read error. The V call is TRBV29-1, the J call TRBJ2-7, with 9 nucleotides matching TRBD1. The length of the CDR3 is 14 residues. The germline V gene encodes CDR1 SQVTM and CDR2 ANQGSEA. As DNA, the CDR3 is TGCAGCTCGCGGAAGGGACAGGGCTCCAACGAGCAGTACTTC. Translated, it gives CSSRKGQGSNEQYF.

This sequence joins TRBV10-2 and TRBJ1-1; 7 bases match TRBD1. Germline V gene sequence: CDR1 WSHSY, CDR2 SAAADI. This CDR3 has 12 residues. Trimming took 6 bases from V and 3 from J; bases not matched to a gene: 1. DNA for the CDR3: TGCGCCAGCAGGACAGGGTACACTGAAGCTTTCTTT. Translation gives CASRTGYTEAFF.

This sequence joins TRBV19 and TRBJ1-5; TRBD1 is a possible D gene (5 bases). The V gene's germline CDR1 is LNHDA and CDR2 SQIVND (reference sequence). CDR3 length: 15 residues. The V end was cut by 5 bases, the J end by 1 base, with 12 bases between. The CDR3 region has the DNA TGTGCCAGTAGTCTGTACAGGACGAGCAATCAGCCCCAGCATTTT. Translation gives CASSLYRTSNQPQHF.

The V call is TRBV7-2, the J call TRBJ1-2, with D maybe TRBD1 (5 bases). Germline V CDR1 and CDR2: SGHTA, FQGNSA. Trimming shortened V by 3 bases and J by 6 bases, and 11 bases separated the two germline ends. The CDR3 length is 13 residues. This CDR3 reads CASSFQGLNGYTF. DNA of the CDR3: TGTGCCAGCAGCTTCCAGGGTTTAAATGGCTACACCTTC.

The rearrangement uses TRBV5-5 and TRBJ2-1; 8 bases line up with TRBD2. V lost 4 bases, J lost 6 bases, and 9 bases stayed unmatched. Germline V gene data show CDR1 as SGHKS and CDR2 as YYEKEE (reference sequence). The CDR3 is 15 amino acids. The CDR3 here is CASSDTGGPSNEQFF. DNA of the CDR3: TGTGCCAGCAGCGATACGGGAGGGCCAAGCAATGAGCAGTTCTTC.

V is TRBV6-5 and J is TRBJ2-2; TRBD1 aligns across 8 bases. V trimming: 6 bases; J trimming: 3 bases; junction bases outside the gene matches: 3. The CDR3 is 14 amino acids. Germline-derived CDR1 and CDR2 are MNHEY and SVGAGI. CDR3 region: CASRGQAYTGELFF. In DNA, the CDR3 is TGTGCCAGCAGGGGACAGGCCTACACCGGGGAGCTGTTTTTT.